The 19 T cell receptor beta chains listed next were all sequenced from one sample in a study of OX40 agonist ivuxolimab in advanced cancers. Method: immunoSEQ multiplex PCR; TCRdb's copy keeps in-frame clones and lacks some. The sample contains some 130,000 clones, around 87% of which appear only once. Sequenced here: CD4+ or CD8+ T cells sorted from blood, sampled in a trial of the OX40 agonist ivuxolimab. These receptors all stem from an adult with an advanced solid tumor such as melanoma, head and neck, liver or kidney cancer.

In this sample, this clone turned up once. The V gene is TRBV7-9, the J gene TRBJ1-6; tentative D call: TRBD1 (5 bases). CDR1 and CDR2 from the germline V gene are SEHNR and FQNEAQ (reference sequence). V was shortened by 3 bases and J by 7 bases, with 13 bases between the two germline ends. This CDR3 has 15 residues. The CDR3 bases are TGTGCCAGCAGCTTTGGACTCGGGGGGAATTCACCCCTCCACTTT. Amino acids: CASSFGLGGNSPLHF.

The CDR3 reads CASSPGTVSEKLFF. The DNA for the CDR3 is TGTGCCAGCAGTCCCGGGACAGTCTCTGAAAAACTGTTTTTT. This chain uses TRBV28 with TRBJ1-4; 7 positions agree with TRBD1. The CDR3 extends over 14 amino acids. Trimming cost V 5 bases and J 7 bases; bases outside gene matches: 7. Germline values: CDR1 MDHEN, CDR2 SYDVKM.

The chain combines TRBV28 with TRBJ2-6; D is undetermined. The CDR3 totals 15 residues. V was shortened by 3 bases and J by 0 bases, with 6 bases between the two germline ends. The germline gives CDR1 MDHEN, CDR2 SYDVKM. CDR3 amino acids: CASSFSRSGANVLTF. CDR3 DNA sequence: TGTGCCAGCAGTTTCTCCCGCTCTGGGGCCAACGTCCTGACTTTC.

On this clone itself: Germline and junction disagree at one end, which may indicate a read error. This chain uses TRBV4-3 with TRBJ2-2, with TRBD2 matching over 8 bases. Germline CDR1 is LGHNA and CDR2 is YSLEER. This CDR3 has 15 amino acids. CDR3 residues: CASSPLMAGGGALFF. CDR3 sequence (DNA): TGCGCCAGCAGCCCTTTGATGGCGGGGGGTGGGGCGCTGTTTTTT.

The V call is TRBV6-1, the J call TRBJ2-4; no clear D gene. The V end lost 1 base, the J end lost 0 bases, and 1 base lay between the germline ends. In germline, CDR1 is MNHNS, CDR2 SASEGT. The CDR3 sequence is 13 residues long. The CDR3 DNA reads TGTGCCAGCAGTGAAGTAGCCAAAAACATTCAGTACTTC. Protein: CASSEVAKNIQYF.

V usage is TRBV5-4 and J usage is TRBJ2-2; 7 bases map to TRBD1. The germline CDR1 and CDR2 sequences are SGHNT and YYREEE (reference sequence). The CDR3 has 17 amino acids. J lost 5 bases, V lost 4 bases, and 14 bases had no gene match. DNA of the CDR3: TGTGCCAGCAGCCTAGTTGCGACAGGGCCCTCAACCGGGGAGCTGTTTTTT. Amino acid sequence: CASSLVATGPSTGELFF.

The V gene is TRBV29-1, the J gene TRBJ1-4; D is unresolved. The CDR3 runs 14 residues. V lost 2 bases, J lost 7 bases, and 14 bases lay in between. The germline CDR1 and CDR2 sequences are SQVTM and ANQGSEA. DNA for the CDR3: TGCAGCGTTGAACCCCTCGGAGCGAGTGAAAAACTGTTTTTT. The encoded protein is CSVEPLGASEKLFF.

V gene TRBV5-1 combines with J gene TRBJ2-2; 9 bases line up with TRBD1. The V and J ends lost 4 bases and 0 bases, in that order; junction bases with no gene match: 1. This CDR3 is built from 15 residues. The germline V gene encodes CDR1 SGHRS and CDR2 YFSETQ. CDR3 nucleotides: TGCGCCAGCAGCGGGACAGGGACGAACACCGGGGAGCTGTTTTTT. Protein sequence: CASSGTGTNTGELFF.

This rearrangement joins TRBV6-1 to TRBJ1-6; D is unresolved. Germline loops: CDR1 MNHNS, CDR2 SASEGT. This CDR3 is built from 12 residues. V was trimmed by 2 bases and J by 14 bases, leaving 10 bases between them. The CDR3 protein is CASSEMGGSLHF. The DNA for the CDR3 is TGTGCCAGCAGTGAAATGGGTGGGTCCCTCCACTTT.

CDR3 nucleotide sequence: TGTGCCTTAAGTACAGGCTATGGCTACACCTTC. Translation: CALSTGYGYTF. The chain combines TRBV30 with TRBJ1-2; D possibly corresponds to TRBD1 (5 bases). The V gene lost 7 bases and the J gene lost 4 bases, with 10 bases spanning the gap. The CDR3 has 11 amino acids. Germline values: CDR1 GTSNPN, CDR2 SVGIG (reference sequence).

V usage is TRBV5-4 and J usage is TRBJ2-7; D unresolved. The CDR3 is 13 residues long. The germline V gene has CDR1 SGHNT and CDR2 YYREEE (reference sequence). V lost 4 bases to trimming and J lost 2 bases, with 10 bases between them. Written as DNA, the CDR3 is TGTGCCAGCAGCCGTCACGACGCCTACGAGCAGTACTTC. Protein sequence: CASSRHDAYEQYF.

This sequence joins TRBV2 and TRBJ1-4, with unresolved D. CDR3 length: 14 amino acids. Trimming stripped 5 bases from V and 1 base from J, with 8 bases between. CDR1 is SNHLY and CDR2 is FYNNEI in the germline V gene. The CDR3 here is CASSWTETNEKLFF. CDR3 coding DNA: TGTGCCAGCAGTTGGACCGAAACTAATGAAAAACTGTTTTTT.

This chain links TRBV9 with TRBJ2-2; 7 positions match TRBD1. The CDR3 loop spans 14 amino acids. Germline loops: CDR1 SGDLS, CDR2 YYNGEE. The trim removed 5 bases at V and 3 bases at J, leaving 4 bases unmatched. CDR3 bases: TGTGCCAGCAGAGGGGACAGTTACACCGGGGAGCTGTTTTTT. Translating it yields CASRGDSYTGELFF.

A single count supports this clone. This sequence joins TRBV7-2 and TRBJ1-4; D is uncertain. From germline, CDR1 is SGHTA and CDR2 FQGNSA. V lost 3 bases and J lost 3, with 8 bases in between. This CDR3 contains 14 residues. The CDR3 DNA reads TGTGCCAGCAGCTTTCAGGCGTCTAATGAAAAACTGTTTTTT. It is translated as CASSFQASNEKLFF.

The chain links TRBV5-8 to TRBJ2-5, with 9 positions matching TRBD2. Germline-derived CDR1 and CDR2 are SGHTS and YDEGEE. This CDR3 comprises 17 residues. J was trimmed by 5 bases and V by 5 bases; bases with no gene match: 16. Here the CDR3 reads CASRARRGGGAAETQYF. CDR3 in DNA: TGTGCCAGCAGGGCCCGCAGGGGCGGGGGGGCCGCTGAGACCCAGTACTTC. Full variable domain (rest looked up from reference TRBV5-8 and TRBJ2-5): EAGVTQSPTHLIKTRGQQATLRCSPISGHTSVYWYQQALGLGLQFLLWYDEGEERNRGNFPPRFSGRQFPNYSSELNVNALELEDSALYLCASRARRGGGAAETQYFGPGTRLLVL.

CDR3 sequence (DNA): TGTGCCAGCAGCAACCCCCTAGGTAGCCCCCAAGAGACCCAGTACTTC. Protein sequence: CASSNPLGSPQETQYF. The chain links TRBV5-6 to TRBJ2-5, with unresolved D. V lost 4 bases and J lost 1, with 17 bases in between. The CDR3 is 16 residues long. Germline CDR1 is SGHDT and CDR2 is YYEEEE.

J is TRBJ2-1 and V is TRBV5-1; 13 bases are shared with TRBD2. The CDR3 covers 16 residues. J was trimmed by 7 bases and V by 2 bases; bases with no gene match: 6. The germline V gene encodes CDR1 SGHRS and CDR2 YFSETQ. CDR3 in amino acids: CASSFTSGGAGNEQFF. The CDR3 nucleotides read TGCGCCAGCAGCTTCACTAGCGGGGGGGCCGGGAATGAGCAGTTCTTC.

The count of this clone is one. This chain uses TRBV21-1 with TRBJ1-1. TRBV21-1 is tagged as a pseudogene. This CDR3 is 16 amino acids long. The CDR3 sequence: CASSKAREPAGTEAFF. In DNA form, the CDR3 reads TGTGCCAGCAGCAAAGCGCGAGAGCCTGCGGGCACTGAAGCTTTCTTT.

This chain joins TRBV19 and TRBJ1-2; D is possibly TRBD1 (6 bases). CDR1 and CDR2 (germline): LNHDA, SQIVND (reference sequence). Trimming took off 7 bases at V and 1 base at J, with 16 bases between the two ends. The CDR3 sequence is 15 residues long. The CDR3: CASTSGGGSNYGYTF. CDR3 DNA: TGTGCCAGTACCTCTGGCGGGGGCAGTAACTATGGCTACACCTTC.